Below, one T cell receptor beta chain is given with its context. The data were obtained in a study of CD8+ T cells in alopecia areata. It was from PBMCs that CD4+ and CD8+ T cells were sorted. The sequencing template was cDNA reverse transcribed from extracted RNA. The assay was immunoSEQ multiplex PCR, and TCRdb's table has in-frame clones only and misses some. Here the sample spans 200,000 to 250,000 clones, under 70% being singletons. The junction had 15 bases not matched to a gene; V was cut back by 0 bases and J by 0 bases. Per germline, CDR1 LGHNA and CDR2 YNFKEQ. The CDR3 totals 21 residues. The chain recombines TRBV4-2 with TRBJ2-3; 10 bases match TRBD2. Sequencing used CD4+ T cells sorted from blood, obtained at week 0. The receptor's source is a human donor with alopecia areata. Here the CDR3 reads CASSQDPTSGAANPSTDTQYF. The CDR3 nucleotides read TGTGCCAGCAGCCAAGATCCCACTAGCGGGGCGGCCAATCCTAGCACAGATACGCAGTATTTT.